This T cell receptor (beta chain) stems from a study of post-analysis software for immune sequencing data. The study, taken as a whole, reports: Compared with controls, patients had more of five TRBV segments, including TRBV5-6, TRBV5-1 and TRBV20-1. Under F measure analysis, samples from one preparation batch co-clustered strongly. Among multiple sclerosis patients, normalized Chao1 diversity was significantly below that of controls.

Unique molecular identifiers featured in each of the TCR beta cDNA libraries. Input populations of roughly 0.85 to 11 million T cells gave rise to 500,000 or so cDNA molecules. In TCRdb, the PCR reads were re-called with MiXCR into one record per CDR3 protein. The data contain about 800,000 distinct CDR3 sequences, roughly 27% of them seen just once; the ten biggest clones take up roughly 0.53%. In regard to this clonotype: Its antigen is as yet unknown.

The CDR3 extends over 12 amino acids. V gave up 3 bases and J gave up 10 bases, with 10 bases separating them. Germline lookup yields CDR1 ENHRY and CDR2 SYGVKD. The chain employs TRBV10-3 and TRBJ2-1, with no clear D. The clonotype originates from a girl aged 5-17 years with multiple sclerosis. The sequencing input was blood. CDR3 nucleotide sequence: TGTGCCATCAGTGATGGGGTGGGGGAGCAGTTCTTC. This codes for CAISDGVGEQFF.